One TCR beta chain is described in this entry. The antigen is unknown. Built from TCR beta cDNA, the libraries had unique molecular identifiers in them. When about 0.9 to 11 million T cells were used, they gave hundreds of thousands of cDNA molecules. A single record per CDR3 protein comes from TCRdb applying MiXCR to the PCR reads. This table has about 820,000 distinct CDR3 sequences, roughly 50% appearing once. This record comes from a study of post-analysis software for immune sequencing data. Study-wide points: A handful of TRBV segments were significantly more frequent in patients than in controls. TRBV5-6, TRBV5-1 and TRBV20-1 were among these segments. Normalized Chao1 diversity in multiple sclerosis patients fell significantly below that of controls.

Germline assignment: CDR1 DFQATT and CDR2 SNEGSKA (reference sequence). The CDR3 spans 11 residues. The chain links TRBV20-1 to TRBJ2-4; D gene unclear. With the DNA end fitting TRBJ2-5 better, the J assignment may be wrong. This TCR came from a girl between 5 and 17 years old with multiple sclerosis. The sequenced sample consisted of blood. DNA of the CDR3: TGCAGTGCTGTGACCCTGGAGACCCAGTACTTC. Translating it yields CSAVTLETQYF.